Below, 24 T cell receptor beta chains from the same sample are listed, as sequenced in a study of T cells in Graves' hyperthyroidism and ophthalmopathy. Amplification of TCR beta CDR3 regions used RNA as the template. Primed by the HTBI set, a first-round RT-PCR was run on the TCR CDR3. One entry per CDR3 protein, called by TCRdb with MiXCR from the multiplex PCR reads. Found here are about 300,000 distinct CDR3 sequences, roughly 18% of them singletons; the top ten hold just under 40%. The source material was blood. These TCRs come from a man aged 45-65 years with Graves' ophthalmopathy.

This clonotype was detected a few times. A single base separates this from a much larger clone, so it may be a read error. Lacking the conserved final phenylalanine or tryptophan, this CDR3 likely reflects a read error. The chain links TRBV20-1 to TRBJ2-7, with D uncertain. This CDR3 has 14 amino acids. The V end was cut by 0 bases, the J end by 0 bases, with 9 bases between. Per the germline V gene, CDR1 is DFQATT and CDR2 is SNEGSKA (reference sequence). The DNA of the CDR3 is TGCAGTGCTAGAGATTCCGAGTTCTCCTACGAGCAGTACCTC. Its protein product is CSARDSEFSYEQYL.

This clonotype was seen ten or more times. The V call is TRBV20-1, the J call TRBJ2-1; weak D call: TRBD2 (5 bases). The germline V gene encodes CDR1 DFQATT and CDR2 SNEGSKA (reference sequence). V gave up 0 bases and J gave up 9 bases, with 18 bases separating them. The CDR3 totals 15 residues. CDR3 sequence reads: CSARDLRRSGGEQFF. The CDR3 DNA sequence: TGCAGTGCTAGAGATCTAAGGAGGAGTGGAGGTGAGCAGTTCTTC.

The V call is TRBV9, the J call TRBJ2-5; D gene unclear. Germline CDR1 reads SGDLS; CDR2 reads YYNGEE. The V and J ends lost 0 bases and 2 bases respectively, with 11 bases between them. This CDR3 contains 15 residues. The CDR3 nucleotides read TGTGCCAGCAGCGTAGGGCAGGCCATTCAAGAGACCCAGTACTTC. This gives the protein CASSVGQAIQETQYF.

J is TRBJ2-5 and V is TRBV30, with D maybe TRBD1 (6 bases). Germline CDR1 and CDR2: GTSNPN and SVGIG (reference sequence). There are 14 residues in the CDR3. V gave up 0 bases and J gave up 2 bases, with 10 bases separating them. CDR3 sequence reads: CAWSVGGLQETQYF. CDR3 sequence (DNA): TGTGCCTGGAGTGTAGGGGGTCTTCAAGAGACCCAGTACTTC.

With regard to this clonotype: This may be a read error: a much more frequent sequence differs by one nucleotide. The chain recombines TRBV19 with TRBJ1-1; D call uncertain. The V gene's germline CDR1 is LNHDA and CDR2 SQIVND (reference sequence). This CDR3 is 13 amino acids long. The CDR3 bases are TGTGCCAGTGATCCGGACGGCGTCACTGAAGCTCTCTTT. This codes for CASDPDGVTEALF.

This clonotype was found a few times. The chain joins TRBV9 to TRBJ1-2; D may be TRBD1 (5 bases). Trimming took off 5 bases at V and 1 base at J, with 12 bases between the two ends. Germline V gene sequence: CDR1 SGDLS, CDR2 YYNGEE. This CDR3 contains 14 residues. The CDR3 DNA reads TGTGCCAGCAGTACCGGGACCTTTAACTATGGCTACACCTTC. Translating gives CASSTGTFNYGYTF.

This clonotype was counted at least ten times. This chain links TRBV5-5 with TRBJ1-3; tentative D call: TRBD1 (5 bases). Deletions cut 5 bases from V and 3 bases from J, with 12 bases between. There are 14 residues in the CDR3. Germline assignment: CDR1 SGHKS and CDR2 YYEKEE (reference sequence). CDR3 protein: CASSSQDNGNTIYF. The CDR3 DNA sequence: TGTGCCAGCAGTTCACAGGATAATGGAAACACCATATATTTT.

This clonotype was counted ten times or more. This rearrangement joins TRBV11-2 to TRBJ2-5; no reliable D call. CDR3 length: 13 amino acids. Germline V lookup: CDR1 SGHAT, CDR2 FQNNGV. Between the trimmed V and J ends, which lost 1 base and 2 bases, there was a span of 5 bases. CDR3: CASSLGRQETQYF. The CDR3 nucleotides read TGTGCCAGCAGCTTAGGCAGGCAAGAGACCCAGTACTTC.

This clonotype turned up a few times. V gene TRBV30 combines with J gene TRBJ1-6, with a possible D match to TRBD1 (6 bases). Germline loops: CDR1 GTSNPN, CDR2 SVGIG (reference sequence). The CDR3 is 13 amino acids. V shed 1 base and J shed 10 bases, with 11 bases lying between them. The CDR3 sequence is CAWSAQGRSPLHF. The CDR3 region has the DNA TGTGCCTGGAGTGCGCAGGGGAGATCACCCCTCCACTTT.

In the case of this clonotype: The junction and the germline gene differ at one end; a read error may be behind it. The rearrangement uses TRBV7-6 and TRBJ2-2; the D gene is possibly TRBD2 (6 bases). Germline V gene data show CDR1 as SGHVS and CDR2 as FNYEAQ. The CDR3 runs to 13 residues. The CDR3 DNA follows: TGTGCCAGCCGGCCAACGAACACCGGGGGGCTGTTTTTT. This translates into CASRPTNTGGLFF.

This clonotype was recorded a few times. The chain carries TRBV7-3 and TRBJ2-7; 14 nucleotides align to TRBD2. V lost 0 bases, J lost 0 bases, and 1 base stayed unmatched. Germline lookup yields CDR1 SGHTA and CDR2 FQGTGA. This CDR3 contains 17 residues. The DNA for the CDR3 is TGTGCCAGCAGCTTAACCGGGACTAGCGGGAGCTCCTACGAGCAGTACTTC. This encodes CASSLTGTSGSSYEQYF.

Only a few counts were recorded for this clonotype. This sequence joins TRBV5-1 and TRBJ2-2; 12 bases match TRBD2. The V segment lost 4 bases and the J segment 6 bases; nucleotides outside the gene matches: 10. The CDR3 is 17 amino acids. Germline loops: CDR1 SGHRS, CDR2 YFSETQ. The CDR3 sequence: CASSEPLTSGSPGELFF. The CDR3 DNA reads as TGCGCCAGCAGCGAACCCCTGACTAGCGGGAGCCCCGGGGAGCTGTTTTTT.

Concerning this clonotype itself: A much larger clone lies a single base off, so this may be a read error. This chain uses TRBV20-1 with TRBJ2-5; no clear D gene. Germline values: CDR1 DFQATT, CDR2 SNEGSKA (reference sequence). The V gene lost 4 bases and the J gene lost 2 bases, with 11 bases spanning the gap. The CDR3 spans 13 residues. This CDR3 is CSATLGRQETQYF. In DNA, the CDR3 is TGCAGTGCTACCCTGGGCAGACAAGAGACCCAGTACTTC.

This clonotype has a count of ten or more. The CDR3 sequence is CATASRDTQYF. DNA of the CDR3: TGTGCCACGGCCTCAAGAGATACGCAGTATTTT. This sequence joins TRBV2 and TRBJ2-3, with unresolved D. Germline V lookup: CDR1 SNHLY, CDR2 FYNNEI. V lost 10 bases to trimming and J lost 5 bases, with 10 bases between them. The CDR3 loop spans 11 amino acids.

The chain has TRBV18 and TRBJ1-5; TRBD1 is a possible D gene (6 bases). V lost 5 bases and J 1 base, leaving 18 bases between the germline ends. CDR1 and CDR2 from the germline V gene are KGHSH and LQKENI. The CDR3 consists of 17 residues. The CDR3 reads CASSAQGPRASNQPQHF. In DNA, the CDR3 is TGTGCCAGCTCAGCCCAGGGGCCCAGGGCGAGCAATCAGCCCCAGCATTTT.

This clonotype was detected many times. The gene calls are TRBV3-1 and TRBJ2-7; TRBD2 aligns across 9 bases. Trimming removed 5 bases from V and 2 bases from J; junction bases left unmatched: 4. The germline CDR1 and CDR2 sequences are LGHDT and YNNKEL (reference sequence). CDR3 length equals 14 residues. CDR3 coding DNA: TGTGCCAGCAGCTTTAGCGGGAGCACCTACGAGCAGTACTTC. Protein: CASSFSGSTYEQYF.

This clonotype was found many times. The chain employs TRBV28 and TRBJ2-5, with D possibly being TRBD1 (6 bases). CDR1 and CDR2 (germline): MDHEN, SYDVKM. This CDR3 has 15 amino acids. The V and J ends lost 3 bases and 4 bases respectively, with 15 bases between them. The CDR3 coding sequence is TGTGCCAGCAGTTTGTGGACAGAGGGAGCAGAGACCCAGTACTTC. This gives the protein CASSLWTEGAETQYF. Variable domain in full (rest from reference TRBV28 and TRBJ2-5): DVKVTQSSRYLVKRTGEKVFLECVQDMDHENMFWYRQDPGLGLRLIYFSYDVKMKEKGDIPEGYSVSREKKERFSLILESASTNQTSMYLCASSLWTEGAETQYFGPGTRLLVL.

This clonotype was found a few times. The rearrangement uses TRBV4-1 and TRBJ1-1; D gene uncertain. Trimming took 1 base from V and 1 from J, leaving 10 bases between them. Germline V gene lookup returns CDR1 MGHRA and CDR2 YSYEKL. This CDR3 contains 15 residues. This CDR3 is CASSQVKGSNTEAFF. The CDR3 DNA reads as TGCGCCAGCAGCCAAGTTAAGGGTTCGAACACTGAAGCTTTCTTT.

The rearrangement uses TRBV6-2 or TRBV6-3 and TRBJ2-7; D may be TRBD1 (5 bases). Germline CDR1 is MNHEY and CDR2 is SVGEGT. Trimming left V 7 bases short and J 6 bases short, with 13 bases between. This CDR3 spans 12 amino acids. The CDR3 DNA is TGTGCCAGCAAGGGCAGGGAAAGCGAGCAGTACTTC. Translating gives CASKGRESEQYF.

This chain connects TRBV11-2 to TRBJ1-2; D uncertain. There are 15 residues in the CDR3. CDR1 and CDR2 from the germline V gene are SGHAT and FQNNGV. Trimming removed 5 bases from V and 1 base from J, with 14 bases in between. This chain's CDR3 is CASSLGSVYNYGYTF. The CDR3 DNA reads TGTGCCAGCAGCCTAGGCAGTGTATATAACTATGGCTACACCTTC.

The CDR3 DNA sequence: TGTGCCAGCAAGCAGCAGGGGGGGGGAAACATTCAGTACTTC. It is translated as CASKQQGGGNIQYF. The V gene is TRBV6-1, the J gene TRBJ2-4; TRBD1 or TRBD2 may be the D gene (7 bases each). Per germline, CDR1 MNHNS and CDR2 SASEGT. This CDR3 has 14 residues. Trimming cost V 7 bases and J 6 bases, with 16 bases left between them.

This clonotype was counted ten times or more. The gene calls are TRBV6-1 and TRBJ1-1, with TRBD1 identical over 7 bases. This CDR3 is built from 16 residues. Germline CDR1 reads MNHNS; CDR2 reads SASEGT. The trim removed 2 bases at V and 0 bases at J, leaving 6 bases unmatched. For the CDR3, the DNA is TGTGCCAGCAGTGAAACAGGGGTTATGGTGAACACTGAAGCTTTCTTT. Residues: CASSETGVMVNTEAFF.

This clonotype was counted only a few times. The rearrangement uses TRBV2 and TRBJ2-2, with 9 nucleotides matching TRBD1. Germline loops: CDR1 SNHLY, CDR2 FYNNEI. V dropped 6 bases and J dropped 4; count of bases not matched to a gene: 9. The CDR3 has 16 amino acids. CDR3 nucleotide sequence: TGTGCCAGCAGCAAACAGGGGGCGCAAAGCACCGGGGAGCTGTTTTTT. This encodes CASSKQGAQSTGELFF.

Concerning this clonotype: This may stem from a read error, because a much larger clone lies one nucleotide away. Since the CDR3 does not end with the conserved phenylalanine or tryptophan, this likely comes from a read error. This rearrangement joins TRBV28 to TRBJ2-7; D gene unclear. Trimming cost V 3 bases and J 3 bases, with 12 bases left between them. The CDR3 extends over 14 amino acids. Looked up from germline, CDR1 is MDHEN and CDR2 is SYDVKM. The CDR3: CASSFRTQDYEQYL. The DNA for the CDR3 is TGTGCCAGCAGTTTCCGGACCCAAGACTACGAGCAGTACCTC.